Below, 23 T cell receptor beta chains from the same sample are listed, as sequenced in a study of shared clonotypes between healthy human individuals. Produced via immunoSEQ multiplex PCR; TCRdb's table is partial and in-frame only. The sample yields some 1,100,000 clones, around 78% seen once. Specimen: memory CD4+ T cells from PBMCs. Regarding subset: CD45RA-negative fraction. The receptors originated from a man between 18 and 35 years old in good health. Some clones in this sample may be carry-over from other donors' samples.

The rearrangement joins TRBV6-5 to TRBJ2-2, with D perhaps matching TRBD1 (7 bases). CDR1 is MNHEY and CDR2 is SVGAGI in the germline V gene. Trimming took 5 bases from V and 2 from J, leaving 12 bases between them. The CDR3 loop spans 15 amino acids. The CDR3 bases are TGTGCCAGCAGTCGCGGGACAGCAAACACCGGGGAGCTGTTTTTT. It codes for CASSRGTANTGELFF.

This clone has just a few counts. The V call is TRBV19, the J call TRBJ2-2; 11 positions agree with TRBD2. Germline assignment: CDR1 LNHDA and CDR2 SQIVND (reference sequence). CDR3 length equals 16 residues. The V and J ends lost 7 bases and 5 bases, in that order; junction bases with no gene match: 9. The CDR3 region is CASTPLGTSGTGELFF. For the CDR3, the DNA is TGTGCCAGTACCCCTTTGGGGACTAGCGGTACCGGGGAGCTGTTTTTT.

This chain joins TRBV28 and TRBJ2-7; tentatively, D is TRBD1 (5 bases). Trimming took off 7 bases at V and 2 bases at J, with 15 bases between the two ends. The CDR3 totals 14 residues. Germline loops: CDR1 MDHEN, CDR2 SYDVKM. CDR3 region: CASNSLVGAYEQYF. The CDR3 bases are TGTGCCAGCAATTCTCTGGTAGGGGCCTACGAGCAGTACTTC.

This sequence joins TRBV7-3 and TRBJ2-6, with TRBD1 matching 10 bases. The CDR3 covers 19 residues. Unmatched junction bases numbered 8, after V lost 2 bases and J lost 1 base. Per germline, CDR1 SGHTA and CDR2 FQGTGA. CDR3 DNA: TGTGCCAGCAGCTTATATAGGACAGGGGGTTGGTCTGGGGCCAACGTCCTGACTTTC. Protein sequence: CASSLYRTGGWSGANVLTF.

The rearrangement uses TRBV6-1 and TRBJ2-2; 11 bases are shared with TRBD1. CDR1 is MNHNS, CDR2 SASEGT, per germline. The CDR3 has 14 residues. The CDR3 here is CASMDRGHSGELFF. DNA for the CDR3: TGTGCGTCAATGGACAGGGGGCATTCGGGGGAGCTGTTTTTT.

The V call is TRBV6-4, the J call TRBJ2-6, with a possible D match to TRBD1 (5 bases). CDR3 length equals 15 residues. V was pared by 2 bases and J by 0 bases, with 5 bases between. Germline CDR1 and CDR2: MRHNA and SNTAGT. CDR3 amino acids: CASSDQGSGANVLTF. For the CDR3, the DNA is TGTGCCAGCAGTGACCAGGGCTCTGGGGCCAACGTCCTGACTTTC.

The chain combines TRBV11-3 with TRBJ2-5; the D gene is possibly TRBD1 (6 bases). There are 13 residues in the CDR3. V was clipped by 5 bases and J by 3 bases, with 10 bases between them. Germline V gives CDR1 SGHNT, CDR2 YENEEA. The CDR3 sequence: CASSQAGEETQYF. CDR3 coding DNA: TGTGCCAGCAGCCAAGCAGGGGAAGAGACCCAGTACTTC.

This clone was recorded only once. V usage is TRBV28 and J usage is TRBJ2-7; 10 nucleotides match TRBD1. The germline V gene encodes CDR1 MDHEN and CDR2 SYDVKM. V dropped 7 bases and J dropped 4; count of bases not matched to a gene: 10. This CDR3 region has 15 residues. This CDR3 is CASTNSGQGRYEQYF. The CDR3 DNA sequence: TGTGCCAGCACCAATTCGGGACAGGGGAGGTACGAGCAGTACTTC.

The CDR3 DNA reads TGTGCCAGTAGTACCCGACGGGTTACTGAAGCTTTCTTT. It codes for CASSTRRVTEAFF. This chain joins TRBV19 and TRBJ1-1; no clear D. The V end lost 4 bases, the J end lost 5 bases, and 11 bases lay between the germline ends. From germline, CDR1 is LNHDA and CDR2 SQIVND (reference sequence). The CDR3 length is 13 residues.

The chain recombines TRBV10-3 with TRBJ2-7, with D uncertain. Deletions cut 8 bases from V and 5 bases from J, with 16 bases between. From germline, CDR1 is ENHRY and CDR2 SYGVKD. The CDR3 runs 13 residues. In DNA form, the CDR3 reads TGTGCCATCTCTGGTGGTATGAGAGACGAGCAGTACTTC. It is translated as CAISGGMRDEQYF.

V and J are TRBV4-2 and TRBJ2-1; the match to TRBD2 covers 10 bases. Germline-derived CDR1 and CDR2 are LGHNA and YNFKEQ. The trim removed 2 bases at V and 6 bases at J, leaving 7 bases unmatched. The CDR3 has 16 residues. CDR3 sequence: CASSQTLAGVGNEQFF. Here the CDR3 DNA reads TGTGCCAGCAGCCAAACCCTAGCGGGAGTAGGCAATGAGCAGTTCTTC.

The gene calls are TRBV10-1 and TRBJ2-1; D gene unclear. V was shortened by 6 bases and J by 6 bases, with 12 bases between the two germline ends. CDR1 WNHNN and CDR2 SYGVQD come from the germline V gene (reference sequence). The CDR3 is made up of 13 amino acids. The CDR3 region is CASSLMGGNEQFF. For the CDR3, the DNA is TGCGCCAGCAGCTTAATGGGTGGCAATGAGCAGTTCTTC.

The CDR3 reads CASSPRGRGPGNTIYF. The CDR3 nucleotides are TGTGCCAGCAGCCCGAGGGGCAGGGGACCTGGAAACACCATATATTTT. The chain recombines TRBV7-9 with TRBJ1-3, with D possibly matching TRBD1 (6 bases). There are 16 residues in the CDR3. CDR1 SEHNR and CDR2 FQNEAQ come from the germline V gene (reference sequence). V shed 5 bases and J shed 2 bases, with 16 bases lying between them.

This clone was detected once. CDR3 bases: TGTGCCAGCAGGCCCGCCTGGGATACGCAGTATTTT. Protein sequence: CASRPAWDTQYF. The chain recombines TRBV27 with TRBJ2-3; D is undetermined. The germline V gene encodes CDR1 MNHEY and CDR2 SMNVEV (reference sequence). This CDR3 contains 12 residues. The ends were cut back, 6 bases at V and 6 bases at J, with 10 bases in the middle.

To note about this clone: One end of the junction is discordant with germline, which a read error may explain. The CDR3 reads CASSGRTVGF. CDR3 nucleotide sequence: TGTGCCAGCAGTGGACGGACCGTGGGCTTC. The chain recombines TRBV6-1 with TRBJ2-7; D unclear. Germline-derived CDR1 and CDR2 are MNHNS and SASEGT. The CDR3 totals 10 residues.

This chain connects TRBV5-1 to TRBJ2-1; tentatively, D is TRBD1 (6 bases). The CDR3 is 16 amino acids. CDR1 is SGHRS and CDR2 is YFSETQ in the germline V gene. Trimming pared 0 bases from V and 7 bases from J, leaving 17 bases between. The CDR3 DNA reads as TGCGCCAGCAGCTTGGAGGGACATTTGATCGTAAATGAGCAGTTCTTC. It specifies CASSLEGHLIVNEQFF.

This sequence joins TRBV6-1 and TRBJ2-7; D is undetermined. The CDR3 totals 14 residues. From germline, CDR1 is MNHNS and CDR2 SASEGT. The V end was cut by 4 bases, the J end by 0 bases, with 10 bases between. CDR3 sequence: CASSGRAASYEQYF. CDR3 DNA sequence: TGTGCCAGCAGTGGACGGGCTGCCTCCTACGAGCAGTACTTC.

The CDR3 bases are TGTGCCAGCAGTGGACTGGGCAGAAACACTGAAGCTTTCTTT. Protein product: CASSGLGRNTEAFF. This rearrangement joins TRBV2 to TRBJ1-1; D is unresolved. The V gene lost 4 bases and the J gene lost 2 bases, with 11 bases spanning the gap. Germline V gene lookup returns CDR1 SNHLY and CDR2 FYNNEI. The CDR3 sequence is 14 residues long.

The chain links TRBV7-9 to TRBJ2-5; 12 bases line up with TRBD1. The CDR3 is 16 amino acids. The ends lost 5 bases at V and 5 bases at J; junction bases unmatched: 9. Germline V gene sequence: CDR1 SEHNR, CDR2 FQNEAQ (reference sequence). CDR3 in amino acids: CASSLRDRGRGETQYF. As DNA, the CDR3 is TGTGCCAGCAGCCTCCGGGACAGGGGGCGCGGGGAGACCCAGTACTTC.

This sequence joins TRBV5-1 and TRBJ2-7; 7 nucleotides line up with TRBD2. The CDR3 extends over 17 amino acids. CDR1 is SGHRS and CDR2 is YFSETQ in the germline V gene. V shed 2 bases, J shed 5 bases, and the junction held 16 bases outside the gene matches. The CDR3 DNA is TGCGCCAGCAGCTTAACCGGGACCGGCGGGAGATTCAACGAGCAGTACTTC. This gives the protein CASSLTGTGGRFNEQYF. The variable domain in full, completed from reference TRBV5-1 and TRBJ2-7, reads KAGVTQTPRYLIKTRGQQVTLSCSPISGHRSVSWYQQTPGQGLQFLFEYFSETQRNKGNFPGRFSGRQFSNSRSEMNVSTLELGDSALYLCASSLTGTGGRFNEQYFGPGTRLTVT.

This chain uses TRBV5-1 with TRBJ1-2; 7 nucleotides align to TRBD1. The junction had 3 bases not matched to a gene; V was cut back by 0 bases and J by 4 bases. The CDR3 has 14 residues. The germline V gene has CDR1 SGHRS and CDR2 YFSETQ. This CDR3 is CASSLEGAVYGYTF. The CDR3 bases are TGCGCCAGCAGCTTGGAGGGGGCAGTCTATGGCTACACCTTC.

Comment on this clone: Other DNA sequences of this sample code for an identical CDR3. The rearrangement uses TRBV6-1 and TRBJ2-7; no firm D call. V gave up 1 base and J gave up 6 bases, with 4 bases separating them. Germline V gene data show CDR1 as MNHNS and CDR2 as SASEGT. This CDR3 is 11 amino acids long. DNA for the CDR3: TGTGCCAGCAGTGAAGTGGGCGAGCAGTACTTC. It encodes CASSEVGEQYF.

Details on this clone: The same CDR3 also results from other DNA sequences found in this sample. The V call is TRBV9, the J call TRBJ2-7; 10 bases are a match to TRBD2. The CDR3 runs 15 residues. V trimming: 0 bases; J trimming: 7 bases; junction bases outside the gene matches: 7. CDR1 is SGDLS, CDR2 YYNGEE, per germline. The CDR3: CASSVGLAGVWEQYF. In DNA form, the CDR3 reads TGTGCCAGCAGCGTAGGGCTAGCGGGAGTTTGGGAGCAGTACTTC. The whole variable domain, filled in from reference TRBV9 and TRBJ2-7, reads DSGVTQTPKHLITATGQRVTLRCSPRSGDLSVYWYQQSLDQGLQFLIQYYNGEERAKGNILERFSAQQFPDLHSELNLSSLELGDSALYFCASSVGLAGVWEQYFGPGTRLTVT.